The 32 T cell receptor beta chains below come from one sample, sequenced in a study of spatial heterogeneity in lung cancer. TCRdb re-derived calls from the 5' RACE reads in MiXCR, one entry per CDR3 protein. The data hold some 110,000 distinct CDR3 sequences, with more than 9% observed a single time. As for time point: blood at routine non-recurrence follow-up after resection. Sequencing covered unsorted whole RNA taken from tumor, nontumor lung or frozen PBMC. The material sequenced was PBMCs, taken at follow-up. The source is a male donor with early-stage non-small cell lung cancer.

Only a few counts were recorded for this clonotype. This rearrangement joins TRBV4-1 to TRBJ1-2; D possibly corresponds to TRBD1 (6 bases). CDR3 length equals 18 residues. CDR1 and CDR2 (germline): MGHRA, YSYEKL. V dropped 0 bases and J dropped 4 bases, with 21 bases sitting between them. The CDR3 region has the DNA TGCGCCAGCAGCCAAGATGGGGGCCAGGCCGGATTGGGCTATGGCTACACCTTC. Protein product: CASSQDGGQAGLGYGYTF.

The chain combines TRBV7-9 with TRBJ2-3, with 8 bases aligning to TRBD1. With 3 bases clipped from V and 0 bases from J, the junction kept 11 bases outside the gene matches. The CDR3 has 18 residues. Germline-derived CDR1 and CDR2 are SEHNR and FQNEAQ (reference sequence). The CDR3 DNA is TGTGCCAGCAGCTTCCCGCCACAGGGGGTAACTAGCACAGATACGCAGTATTTT. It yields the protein CASSFPPQGVTSTDTQYF. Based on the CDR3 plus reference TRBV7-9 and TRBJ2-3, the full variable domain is DTGVSQNPRHKITKRGQNVTFRCDPISEHNRLYWYRQTLGQGPEFLTYFQNEAQLEKSRLLSDRFSAERPKGSFSTLEIQRTEQGDSAMYLCASSFPPQGVTSTDTQYFGPGTRLTVL.

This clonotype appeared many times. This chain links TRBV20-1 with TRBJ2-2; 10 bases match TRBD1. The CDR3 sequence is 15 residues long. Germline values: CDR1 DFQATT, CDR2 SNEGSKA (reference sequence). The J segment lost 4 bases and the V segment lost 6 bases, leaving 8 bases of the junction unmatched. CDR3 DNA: TGCAGTGCCGACAGGGGGCCGCTACGCACCGGGGAGCTGTTTTTT. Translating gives CSADRGPLRTGELFF.

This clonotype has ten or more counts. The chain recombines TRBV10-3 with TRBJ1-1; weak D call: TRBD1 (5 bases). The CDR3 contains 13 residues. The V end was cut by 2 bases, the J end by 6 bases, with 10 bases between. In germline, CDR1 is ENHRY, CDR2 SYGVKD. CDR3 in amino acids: CAISETGFAEAFF. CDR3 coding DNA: TGTGCCATCAGTGAGACAGGATTCGCTGAAGCTTTCTTT.

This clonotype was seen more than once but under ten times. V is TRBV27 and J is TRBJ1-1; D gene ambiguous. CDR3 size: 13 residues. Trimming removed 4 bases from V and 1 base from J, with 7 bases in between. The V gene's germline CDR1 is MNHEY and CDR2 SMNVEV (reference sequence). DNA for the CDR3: TGTGCCAGCAGTTGGTCCCCGAACACTGAAGCTTTCTTT. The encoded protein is CASSWSPNTEAFF.

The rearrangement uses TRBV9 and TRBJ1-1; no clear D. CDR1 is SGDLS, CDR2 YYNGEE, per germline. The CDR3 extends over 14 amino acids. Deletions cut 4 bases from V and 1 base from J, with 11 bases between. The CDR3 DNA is TGTGCCAGCAGCCTCACCTCACGGAACACTGAAGCTTTCTTT. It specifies CASSLTSRNTEAFF.

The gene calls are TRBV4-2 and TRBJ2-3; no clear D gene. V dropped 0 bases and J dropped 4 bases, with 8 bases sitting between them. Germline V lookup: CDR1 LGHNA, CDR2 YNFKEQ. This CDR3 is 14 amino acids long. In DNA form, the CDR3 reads TGTGCCAGCAGCCAAGATTTGGGGTCAGATACGCAGTATTTT. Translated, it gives CASSQDLGSDTQYF.

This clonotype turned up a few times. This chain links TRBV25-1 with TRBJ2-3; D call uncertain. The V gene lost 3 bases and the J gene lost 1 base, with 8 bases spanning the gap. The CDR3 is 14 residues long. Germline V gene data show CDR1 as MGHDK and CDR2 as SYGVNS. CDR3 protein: CASSDRTGTDTQYF. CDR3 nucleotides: TGTGCCAGCAGTGACAGAACCGGCACAGATACGCAGTATTTT.

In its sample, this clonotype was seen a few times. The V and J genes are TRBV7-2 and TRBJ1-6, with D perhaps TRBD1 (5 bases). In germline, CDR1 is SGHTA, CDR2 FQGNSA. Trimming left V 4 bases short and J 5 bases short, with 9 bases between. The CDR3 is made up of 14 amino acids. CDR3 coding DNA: TGTGCCAGCAGCTCCAGAGGGGATAATTCACCCCTCCACTTT. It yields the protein CASSSRGDNSPLHF.

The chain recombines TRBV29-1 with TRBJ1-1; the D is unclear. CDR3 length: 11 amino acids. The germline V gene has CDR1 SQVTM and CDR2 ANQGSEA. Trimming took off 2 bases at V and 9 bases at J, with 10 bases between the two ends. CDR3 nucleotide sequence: TGCAGCGTTGAAAATCCGGGGAAAGCTTTCTTT. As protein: CSVENPGKAFF.

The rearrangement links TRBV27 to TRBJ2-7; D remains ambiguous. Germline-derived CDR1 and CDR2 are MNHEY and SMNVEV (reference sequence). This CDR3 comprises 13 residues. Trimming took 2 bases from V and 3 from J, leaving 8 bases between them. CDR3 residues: CASSLTPYYEQYF. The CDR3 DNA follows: TGTGCCAGCAGTTTAACCCCGTACTACGAGCAGTACTTC.

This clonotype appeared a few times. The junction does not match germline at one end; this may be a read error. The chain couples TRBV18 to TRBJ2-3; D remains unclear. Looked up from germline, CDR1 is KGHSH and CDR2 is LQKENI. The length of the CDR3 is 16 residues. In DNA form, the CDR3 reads TGTGCCAGCTCTCCACGGATCTCAACCTACACAGATACGCAGTATTTT. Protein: CASSPRISTYTDTQYF.

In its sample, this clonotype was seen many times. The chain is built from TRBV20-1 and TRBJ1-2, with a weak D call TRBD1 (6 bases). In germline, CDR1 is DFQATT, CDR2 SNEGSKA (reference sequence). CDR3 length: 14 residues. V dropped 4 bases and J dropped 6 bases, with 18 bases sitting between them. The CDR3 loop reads CSAIRGPTTDGYTF. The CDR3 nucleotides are TGCAGTGCTATCAGGGGCCCCACCACGGATGGCTACACCTTC.

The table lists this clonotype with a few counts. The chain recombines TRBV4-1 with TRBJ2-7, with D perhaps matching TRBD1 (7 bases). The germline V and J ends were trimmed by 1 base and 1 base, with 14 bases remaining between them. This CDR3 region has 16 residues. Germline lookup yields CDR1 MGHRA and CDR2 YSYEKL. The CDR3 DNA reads TGCGCCAGCAGCCAAGCACCCCAGGGGGGATCCTACGAGCAGTACTTC. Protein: CASSQAPQGGSYEQYF.

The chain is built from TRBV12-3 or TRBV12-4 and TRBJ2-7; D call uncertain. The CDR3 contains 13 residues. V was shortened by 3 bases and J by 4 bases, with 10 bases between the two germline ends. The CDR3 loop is CASSFGRNYEQYF. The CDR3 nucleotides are TGTGCCAGCAGTTTCGGACGTAATTACGAGCAGTACTTC.

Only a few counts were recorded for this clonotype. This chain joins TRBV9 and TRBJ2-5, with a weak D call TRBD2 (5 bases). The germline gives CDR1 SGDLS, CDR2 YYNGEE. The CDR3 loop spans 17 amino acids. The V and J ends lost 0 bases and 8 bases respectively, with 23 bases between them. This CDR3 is CASSVEAAPQTGVTQYF. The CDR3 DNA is TGTGCCAGCAGCGTAGAGGCAGCGCCGCAAACCGGGGTAACCCAGTACTTC.

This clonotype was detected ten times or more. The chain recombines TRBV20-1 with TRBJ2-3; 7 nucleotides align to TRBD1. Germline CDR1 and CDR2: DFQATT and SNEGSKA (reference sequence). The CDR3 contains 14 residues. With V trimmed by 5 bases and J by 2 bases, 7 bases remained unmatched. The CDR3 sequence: CSAPDRRLTDTQYF. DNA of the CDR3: TGCAGTGCTCCGGACAGGAGACTCACAGATACGCAGTATTTT.

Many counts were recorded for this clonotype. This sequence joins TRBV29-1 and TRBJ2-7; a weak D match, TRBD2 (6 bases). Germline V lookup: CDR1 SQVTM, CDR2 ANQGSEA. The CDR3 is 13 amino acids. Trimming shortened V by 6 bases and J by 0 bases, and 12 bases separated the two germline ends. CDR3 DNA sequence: TGCAGCGTGAGGGACTTCAGCTCCTACGAGCAGTACTTC. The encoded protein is CSVRDFSSYEQYF.

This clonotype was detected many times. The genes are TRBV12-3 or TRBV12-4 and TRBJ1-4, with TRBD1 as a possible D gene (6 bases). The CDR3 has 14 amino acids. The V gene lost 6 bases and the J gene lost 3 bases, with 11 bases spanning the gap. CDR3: CASSKGTPNEKLFF. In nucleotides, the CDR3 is TGTGCCAGCAGCAAAGGGACACCTAATGAAAAACTGTTTTTT.

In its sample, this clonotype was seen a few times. CDR3 amino acids: CSADGQGSEKLFF. The CDR3 coding sequence is TGCAGCGCCGACGGGCAGGGGAGTGAAAAACTGTTTTTT. The gene calls are TRBV29-1 and TRBJ1-4, with D possibly being TRBD1 (6 bases). Trimming left V 7 bases short and J 7 bases short, with 16 bases between. The germline gives CDR1 SQVTM, CDR2 ANQGSEA. The CDR3 totals 13 residues.

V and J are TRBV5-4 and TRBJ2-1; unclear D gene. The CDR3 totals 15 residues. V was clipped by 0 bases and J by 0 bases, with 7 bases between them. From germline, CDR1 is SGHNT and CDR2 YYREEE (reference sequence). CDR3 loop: CASSLGGISYNEQFF. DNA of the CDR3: TGTGCCAGCAGCTTGGGGGGAATCTCCTACAATGAGCAGTTCTTC.

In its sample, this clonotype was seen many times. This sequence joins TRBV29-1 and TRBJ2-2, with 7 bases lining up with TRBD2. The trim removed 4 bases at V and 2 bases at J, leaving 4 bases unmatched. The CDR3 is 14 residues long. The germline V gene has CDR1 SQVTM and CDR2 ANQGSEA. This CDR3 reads CSVGTSVNTGELFF. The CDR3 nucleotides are TGCAGCGTTGGTACTAGCGTAAACACCGGGGAGCTGTTTTTT.

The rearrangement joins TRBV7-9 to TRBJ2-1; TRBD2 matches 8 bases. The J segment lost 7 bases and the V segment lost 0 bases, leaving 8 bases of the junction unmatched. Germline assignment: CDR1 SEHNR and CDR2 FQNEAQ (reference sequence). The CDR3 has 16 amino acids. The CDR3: CASSLAWRGAYNEQFF. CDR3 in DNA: TGTGCCAGCAGCTTAGCTTGGCGGGGGGCGTATAATGAGCAGTTCTTC.

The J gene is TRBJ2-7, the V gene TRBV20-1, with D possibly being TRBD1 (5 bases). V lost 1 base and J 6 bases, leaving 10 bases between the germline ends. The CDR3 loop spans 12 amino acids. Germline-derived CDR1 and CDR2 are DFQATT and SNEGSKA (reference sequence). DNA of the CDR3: TGCAGTGCTAGAGGCAGGGTACCCGAGCAGTACTTC. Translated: CSARGRVPEQYF.

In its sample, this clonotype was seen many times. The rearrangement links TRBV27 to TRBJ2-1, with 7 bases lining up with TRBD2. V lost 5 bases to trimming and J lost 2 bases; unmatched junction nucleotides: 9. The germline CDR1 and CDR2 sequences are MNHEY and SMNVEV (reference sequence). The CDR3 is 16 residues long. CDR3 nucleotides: TGTGCCAGCAGTCCCATCCCAGCGGGGACCTACAATGAGCAGTTCTTC. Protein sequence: CASSPIPAGTYNEQFF.

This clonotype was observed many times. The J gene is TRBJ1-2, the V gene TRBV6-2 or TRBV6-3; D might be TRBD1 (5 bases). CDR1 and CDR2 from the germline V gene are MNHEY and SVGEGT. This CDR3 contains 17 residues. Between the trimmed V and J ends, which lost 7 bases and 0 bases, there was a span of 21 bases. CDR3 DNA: TGTGCCAGCACCTCCTCCAAAACAGGACGAGCTAACTATGGCTACACCTTC. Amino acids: CASTSSKTGRANYGYTF.

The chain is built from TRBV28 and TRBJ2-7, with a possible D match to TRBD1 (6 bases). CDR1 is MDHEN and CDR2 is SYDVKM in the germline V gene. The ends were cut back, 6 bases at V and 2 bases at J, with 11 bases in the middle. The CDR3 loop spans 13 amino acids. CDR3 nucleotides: TGTGCCAGCAGGGCCGGGACAACCTACGAGCAGTACTTC. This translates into CASRAGTTYEQYF.

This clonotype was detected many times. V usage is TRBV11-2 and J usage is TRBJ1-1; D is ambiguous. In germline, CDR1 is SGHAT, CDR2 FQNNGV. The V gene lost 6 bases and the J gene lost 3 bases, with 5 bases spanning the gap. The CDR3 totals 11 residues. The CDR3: CASRGYTEAFF. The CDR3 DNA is TGTGCCAGCAGAGGTTACACTGAAGCTTTCTTT.

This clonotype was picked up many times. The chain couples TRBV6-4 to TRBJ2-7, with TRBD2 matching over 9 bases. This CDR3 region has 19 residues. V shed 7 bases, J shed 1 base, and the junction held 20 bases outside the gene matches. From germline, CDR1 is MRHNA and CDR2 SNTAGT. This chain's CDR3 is CASTLLGELAGRTSYEQYF. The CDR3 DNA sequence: TGTGCCAGCACCCTGCTGGGGGAGCTAGCGGGGCGAACGTCCTACGAGCAGTACTTC.

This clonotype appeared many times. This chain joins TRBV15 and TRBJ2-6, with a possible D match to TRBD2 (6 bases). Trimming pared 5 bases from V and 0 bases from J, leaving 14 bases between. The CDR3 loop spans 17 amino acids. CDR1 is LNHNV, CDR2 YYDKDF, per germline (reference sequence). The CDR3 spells CATSPPAGPSGANVLTF. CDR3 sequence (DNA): TGTGCCACCAGCCCACCGGCGGGACCCTCTGGGGCCAACGTCCTGACTTTC.

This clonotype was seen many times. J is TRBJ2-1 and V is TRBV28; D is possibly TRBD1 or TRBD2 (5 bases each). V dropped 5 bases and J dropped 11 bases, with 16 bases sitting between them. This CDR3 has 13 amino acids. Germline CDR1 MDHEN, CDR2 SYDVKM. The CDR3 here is CASSLGTSRKQFF. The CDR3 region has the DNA TGTGCCAGCAGTCTTGGGACCTCGCGTAAGCAGTTCTTC.

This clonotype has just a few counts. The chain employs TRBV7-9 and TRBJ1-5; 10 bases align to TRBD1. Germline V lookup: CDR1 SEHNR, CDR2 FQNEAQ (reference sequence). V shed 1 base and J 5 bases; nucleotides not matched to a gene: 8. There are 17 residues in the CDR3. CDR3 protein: CASSLGGGQGTYQPQHF. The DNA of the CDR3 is TGTGCCAGCAGCTTAGGAGGGGGACAGGGGACCTATCAGCCCCAGCATTTT.